Listed here is a single T cell receptor (beta chain). No antigen is known for it. This entry belongs to a study of identical twins. The study, taken as a whole, reports: In beta out-of-frame sequences, the excess sharing between twins was weaker. Insertions were fewer in abundant cord blood beta clonotypes, whereas memory repertoires showed none of this pattern.

One entry per CDR3 protein, called by TCRdb with MiXCR from the 5' RACE reads. The sample contains under 250,000 distinct CDR3 sequences, 7% to 8.5% of which appear only once. Separately, the same data were catalogued under a study of yellow fever vaccine responses in identical twins.

The specimen was CD8+ T cells sorted from blood. The origin of this receptor is a woman between 18 and 30 years old in good health.

The CDR3 sequence is CASSHYRGRREGYNEQFF. CDR3 coding DNA: TGTGCCAGCAGCCATTACCGGGGGCGGCGGGAGGGATACAATGAGCAGTTCTTC. This chain uses TRBV3-1 with TRBJ2-1, with 9 bases aligning to TRBD2. This CDR3 has 18 amino acids. Germline lookup yields CDR1 LGHDT and CDR2 YNNKEL (reference sequence). Losses at the gene ends were 3 bases for V and 4 bases for J; bases not matched to a gene: 13.